The 18 T cell receptor beta chains given below trace back to one sample, sequenced in a study of Ad26.COV2.S vaccination and SARS-CoV-2 variants. Produced via immunoSEQ multiplex PCR; TCRdb's table is partial and in-frame only. Here the sample spans approximately 410,000 clones, around nine tenths being singletons. The treatment is: some 20 received Ad26.COV2.S at low or high dose, single or two shots; 5 received placebo; per-sample allocation not given. Day 63 after the first vaccine or placebo injection was the time point for sampling. This specimen was peripheral blood, taken in a trial of Ad26.COV2.S vaccine versus placebo. The receptors were sampled from a person between 18 and 59 years old who received the Ad26.COV2.S COVID-19 vaccine or a placebo.

The table lists this clone with a few counts. The J gene is TRBJ1-5, the V gene TRBV7-2; possible D gene TRBD1, 5 bases. The ends were cut back, 5 bases at V and 5 bases at J, with 16 bases in the middle. Germline V lookup: CDR1 SGHTA, CDR2 FQGNSA. The CDR3 length is 15 residues. The CDR3 here is CASSPSTGGDQPQHF. For the CDR3, the DNA is TGTGCCAGCAGCCCCTCCACCGGAGGGGATCAGCCCCAGCATTTT.

V gene TRBV5-4 combines with J gene TRBJ2-3; TRBD2 agrees at 10 bases. Trimming cost V 0 bases and J 2 bases; bases outside gene matches: 3. Germline V gene lookup returns CDR1 SGHNT and CDR2 YYREEE (reference sequence). The CDR3 has 16 amino acids. Here the CDR3 DNA reads TGTGCCAGCAGCTTGGGACTAGCGGGTACCACAGATACGCAGTATTTT. It is translated as CASSLGLAGTTDTQYF.

V and J are TRBV7-3 and TRBJ2-1; 9 bases fit TRBD2. Trimming removed 5 bases from V and 5 bases from J; junction bases left unmatched: 7. CDR1 SGHTA and CDR2 FQGTGA come from the germline V gene. The CDR3 consists of 15 residues. The CDR3 spells CASSPLAGEDNEQFF. Here the CDR3 DNA reads TGTGCCAGCAGCCCCTTAGCGGGGGAGGACAATGAGCAGTTCTTC.

CDR3 residues: CASSVQGWDNEQFF. As DNA, the CDR3 is TGTGCCAGCAGTGTGCAGGGTTGGGACAATGAGCAGTTCTTC. The chain combines TRBV6-4 with TRBJ2-1, with D possibly matching TRBD1 (5 bases). Deletions cut 4 bases from V and 5 bases from J, with 12 bases between. This CDR3 has 14 amino acids. Germline lookup yields CDR1 MRHNA and CDR2 SNTAGT.

This sequence joins TRBV5-5 and TRBJ2-3, with 7 bases matching TRBD2. V lost 1 base and J lost 6; bases outside the gene matches: 5. Germline-derived CDR1 and CDR2 are SGHKS and YYEKEE (reference sequence). The CDR3 sequence is 14 residues long. In DNA form, the CDR3 reads TGTGCCAGCAGCTTGAAAGCGGGGCGGGATACGCAGTATTTT. Translated: CASSLKAGRDTQYF.

This sequence joins TRBV7-2 and TRBJ2-5; D is unresolved. This CDR3 contains 14 residues. Germline lookup yields CDR1 SGHTA and CDR2 FQGNSA. V was clipped by 1 base and J by 1 base, with 7 bases between them. This CDR3 reads CASSLGSFQETQYF. The CDR3 bases are TGTGCCAGCAGCTTAGGTTCATTCCAAGAGACCCAGTACTTC.

This clone occurred once. V is TRBV25-1 and J is TRBJ2-5, with D perhaps TRBD1 or TRBD2 (5 bases each). CDR1 and CDR2 from the germline V gene are MGHDK and SYGVNS. V was shortened by 6 bases and J by 8 bases, with 13 bases between the two germline ends. The CDR3 length is 12 residues. Here the CDR3 DNA reads TGTGCCAGCAGAGGGACCCCGGGAACCCAGTACTTC. Translating it yields CASRGTPGTQYF. The variable domain in full, completed from reference TRBV25-1 and TRBJ2-5, reads EADIYQTPRYLVIGTGKKITLECSQTMGHDKMYWYQQDPGMELHLIHYSYGVNSTEKGDLSSESTVSRIRTEHFPLTLESARPSHTSQYLCASRGTPGTQYFGPGTRLLVL.

The chain carries TRBV7-2 and TRBJ1-2, with 9 nucleotides matching TRBD1. Trimming took 3 bases from V and 8 from J; bases not matched to a gene: 10. This CDR3 region has 15 residues. The germline gives CDR1 SGHTA, CDR2 FQGNSA. The CDR3 spells CASSLLTGGASGYTF. In DNA, the CDR3 is TGTGCCAGCAGCTTGTTAACAGGGGGCGCTTCGGGCTACACCTTC.

Here the CDR3 reads CATSDLGQTQETQYF. The CDR3 coding sequence is TGTGCCACCAGTGATCTGGGACAGACTCAAGAGACCCAGTACTTC. The chain links TRBV24-1 to TRBJ2-5; TRBD1 agrees at 7 bases. CDR3 size: 15 residues. The germline V gene encodes CDR1 KGHDR and CDR2 SFDVKD. Trimming removed 3 bases from V and 2 bases from J; junction bases left unmatched: 5.

The J gene is TRBJ2-5, the V gene TRBV6-2 or TRBV6-3; TRBD1 matches at 7 bases. The CDR3 is made up of 14 amino acids. The germline gives CDR1 MNHEY, CDR2 SVGEGT. The junction had 9 bases not matched to a gene; V was cut back by 6 bases and J by 5 bases. The CDR3 sequence is CASSPTGMRETQYF. The DNA of the CDR3 is TGTGCCAGCAGCCCGACAGGGATGAGGGAGACCCAGTACTTC.

This chain uses TRBV10-2 with TRBJ2-7; unclear D gene. CDR3 size: 11 residues. The ends were cut back, 2 bases at V and 2 bases at J, with 1 base in the middle. Germline V gene lookup returns CDR1 WSHSY and CDR2 SAAADI. The DNA of the CDR3 is TGCGCCAGCAGTGAGACCTACGAGCAGTACTTC. Protein product: CASSETYEQYF.

The chain carries TRBV9 and TRBJ2-7; D is possibly TRBD1 (6 bases). V gave up 0 bases and J gave up 4 bases, with 14 bases separating them. Germline V CDR1 and CDR2: SGDLS, YYNGEE. The CDR3 has 15 amino acids. CDR3: CASSVAAGAYYEQYF. The CDR3 nucleotides are TGTGCCAGCAGCGTAGCGGCAGGGGCCTATTACGAGCAGTACTTC.

The J gene is TRBJ1-1, the V gene TRBV9, with D hard to call. The V end was cut by 2 bases, the J end by 0 bases, with 14 bases between. Germline V gene lookup returns CDR1 SGDLS and CDR2 YYNGEE. This CDR3 comprises 16 residues. CDR3 in amino acids: CASSVNYQALNTEAFF. The CDR3 bases are TGTGCCAGCAGCGTTAATTATCAGGCGTTGAACACTGAAGCTTTCTTT.

The chain links TRBV9 to TRBJ2-3, with TRBD1 matching over 9 bases. Germline V gene sequence: CDR1 SGDLS, CDR2 YYNGEE. The CDR3 is 16 amino acids. V dropped 0 bases and J dropped 4; count of bases not matched to a gene: 6. As DNA, the CDR3 is TGTGCCAGCAGCGTAGCTGGGACAGGGAGGCCAGATACGCAGTATTTT. It specifies CASSVAGTGRPDTQYF.

The J gene is TRBJ2-6, the V gene TRBV13, with TRBD1 matching 8 bases. V gave up 7 bases and J gave up 0 bases; unmatched junction bases: 11. The CDR3 consists of 18 residues. Per the germline V gene, CDR1 is PRHDT and CDR2 is FYEKMQ (reference sequence). CDR3 region: CASKRGQGGPSGANVLTF. CDR3 nucleotides: TGTGCCAGCAAAAGAGGACAGGGCGGACCCTCTGGGGCCAACGTCCTGACTTTC.

The count of this clone is one. The chain carries TRBV19 and TRBJ2-7, with D maybe TRBD1 (5 bases). The V gene's germline CDR1 is LNHDA and CDR2 SQIVND (reference sequence). The ends were cut back, 6 bases at V and 3 bases at J, with 15 bases in the middle. CDR3 size: 14 residues. CDR3: CASSSGPVNYEQYF. The CDR3 DNA reads as TGTGCCAGTAGCTCAGGGCCCGTGAACTACGAGCAGTACTTC.

CDR3 sequence reads: CASSLPSGAVGANVLTF. DNA of the CDR3: TGTGCCAGCAGTTTGCCCTCAGGGGCGGTTGGGGCCAACGTCCTGACTTTC. This chain joins TRBV28 and TRBJ2-6; possible D gene TRBD1, 6 bases. This CDR3 has 17 amino acids. With 3 bases removed from V and 3 bases from J, the gap between germline ends came to 15 bases. In germline, CDR1 is MDHEN, CDR2 SYDVKM.

This chain connects TRBV30 to TRBJ2-3; TRBD1 matches at 8 bases. Trimming cost V 1 base and J 2 bases; bases outside gene matches: 11. The germline V gene has CDR1 GTSNPN and CDR2 SVGIG (reference sequence). CDR3 length: 17 amino acids. CDR3 nucleotide sequence: TGTGCCTGGAGTGACCCTCGGGACAGGAGATACACAGATACGCAGTATTTT. Its protein is CAWSDPRDRRYTDTQYF.